This section outlines one TCR beta chain sequence together with its context. Its antigen is still unknown. The data originate from a study of chemoradiotherapy in HPV16-positive cancers. The study, taken as a whole, reports: Functional assays defining HPV-specific T cells used only two HPV16-positive patients. Non-HPV-specific T cells did not expand in tumors during treatment, whereas candidate HPV-specific clones and E7-related motifs did.

The method was immunoSEQ multiplex PCR; TCRdb's version includes in-frame clones alone and lacks a portion of them. The sample lists under 85,000 clones; roughly 86% were seen once. The V gene end was trimmed by 5 bases and the J gene end by 0 bases; junction bases not matched to a gene: 3. This CDR3 contains 16 residues. The germline CDR1 and CDR2 sequences are LNHDA and SQIVND (reference sequence). Repertoires were sampled repeatedly during chemoradiotherapy. This clonotype was obtained from a human donor with HPV-associated anogenital cancer. This sequence joins TRBV19 and TRBJ2-3; 12 bases align to TRBD2. Sample: blood, taken from a patient who underwent chemoradiotherapy. CDR3 nucleotides: TGTGCCAGTAGTCCGGGGACTAGCGGGAGCACAGATACGCAGTATTTT. It translates to CASSPGTSGSTDTQYF.